The source of this TCR beta chain is a study of shared clonotypes between healthy human individuals. On the study more broadly: Researchers assigned three CD4 naive, three CD4 memory, two CD8 naive and one CD8 memory plate to each donor.

Findings of the study overall: Some clonotypes were shared by all four sorted-subset donors, while others were not shared. The non-shared ones had lower generation probabilities than the shared ones.

A CD45RA+ naive subset and a CD45RA-negative memory subset were split from CD4+ cells. Details on this clone: The antigen remains undetermined.

Sequencing was performed with immunoSEQ multiplex PCR; in TCRdb, only in-frame clones are kept and a portion is missing. There are more than 1 million clones in the sample; around 82% occur only once, and 0.4% to 0.55% lies in the top ten. In germline, CDR1 is MNHNY, CDR2 SVGAGI (reference sequence). V was clipped by 2 bases and J by 3 bases; unmatched bases: 3. The CDR3 is made up of 14 amino acids. The receptor's source is a man aged 18 to 29 in good health. Some clones in this sample may be carry-over from other donors' samples. The sequenced sample was memory CD4+ T cells from PBMCs. Subset meaning: CD45RA-negative fraction. The chain is built from TRBV6-6 and TRBJ2-7; 8 bases fit TRBD1. The CDR3 DNA reads TGTGCCAGCAGTTACGTGGACAGGGTCTACGAGCAGTACTTC. Translating gives CASSYVDRVYEQYF.